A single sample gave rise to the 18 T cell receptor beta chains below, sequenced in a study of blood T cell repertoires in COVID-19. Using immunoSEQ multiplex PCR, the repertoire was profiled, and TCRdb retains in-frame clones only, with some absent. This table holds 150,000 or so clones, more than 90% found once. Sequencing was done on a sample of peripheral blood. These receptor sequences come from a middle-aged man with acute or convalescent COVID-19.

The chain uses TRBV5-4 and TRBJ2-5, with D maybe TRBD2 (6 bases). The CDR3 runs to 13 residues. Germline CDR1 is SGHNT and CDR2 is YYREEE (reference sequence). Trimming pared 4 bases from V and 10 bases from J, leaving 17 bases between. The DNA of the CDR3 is TGTGCCAGCAGCCAGGACGGGGCGCGGGACCAGTACTTC. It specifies CASSQDGARDQYF.

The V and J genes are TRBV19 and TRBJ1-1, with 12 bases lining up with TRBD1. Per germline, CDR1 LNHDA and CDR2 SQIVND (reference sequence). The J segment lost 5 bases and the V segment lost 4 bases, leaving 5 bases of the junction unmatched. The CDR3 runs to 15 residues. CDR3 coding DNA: TGTGCCAGTAGTAACCGGGACAGGGGGCCAACTGAAGCTTTCTTT. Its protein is CASSNRDRGPTEAFF.

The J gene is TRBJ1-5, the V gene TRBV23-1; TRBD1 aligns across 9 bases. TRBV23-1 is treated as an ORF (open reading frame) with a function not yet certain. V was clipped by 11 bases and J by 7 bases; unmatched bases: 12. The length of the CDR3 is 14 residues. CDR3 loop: CAGYGDRVFQPQHF. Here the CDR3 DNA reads TGCGCCGGGTATGGGGACAGGGTCTTCCAGCCCCAGCATTTT.

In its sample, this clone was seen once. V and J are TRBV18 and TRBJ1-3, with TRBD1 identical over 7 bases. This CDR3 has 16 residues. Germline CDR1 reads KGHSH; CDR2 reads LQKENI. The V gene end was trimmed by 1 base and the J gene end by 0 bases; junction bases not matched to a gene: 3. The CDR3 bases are TGTGCCAGCTCACCACGGACAGGCACCTCTGGAAACACCATATATTTT. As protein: CASSPRTGTSGNTIYF.

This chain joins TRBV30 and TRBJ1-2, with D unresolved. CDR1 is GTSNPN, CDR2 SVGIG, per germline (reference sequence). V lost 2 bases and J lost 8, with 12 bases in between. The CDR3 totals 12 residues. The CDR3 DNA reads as TGTGCCTGGAGTCAATCCGGCGGGGGCTACACCTTC. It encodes CAWSQSGGGYTF.

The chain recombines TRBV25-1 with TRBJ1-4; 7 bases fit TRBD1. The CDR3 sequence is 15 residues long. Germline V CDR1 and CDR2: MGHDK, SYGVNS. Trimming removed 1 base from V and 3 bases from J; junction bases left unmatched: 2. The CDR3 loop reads CASSEFGTANEKLFF. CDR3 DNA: TGTGCCAGCAGTGAATTTGGGACAGCTAATGAAAAACTGTTTTTT. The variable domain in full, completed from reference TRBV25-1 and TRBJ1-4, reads EADIYQTPRYLVIGTGKKITLECSQTMGHDKMYWYQQDPGMELHLIHYSYGVNSTEKGDLSSESTVSRIRTEHFPLTLESARPSHTSQYLCASSEFGTANEKLFFGSGTQLSVL.

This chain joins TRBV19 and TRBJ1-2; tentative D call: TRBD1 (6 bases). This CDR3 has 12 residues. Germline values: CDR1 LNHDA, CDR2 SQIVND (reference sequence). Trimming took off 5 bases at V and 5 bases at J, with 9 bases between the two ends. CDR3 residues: CASSPQGYGYTF. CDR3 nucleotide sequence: TGTGCCAGTAGTCCCCAGGGGTATGGCTACACCTTC.

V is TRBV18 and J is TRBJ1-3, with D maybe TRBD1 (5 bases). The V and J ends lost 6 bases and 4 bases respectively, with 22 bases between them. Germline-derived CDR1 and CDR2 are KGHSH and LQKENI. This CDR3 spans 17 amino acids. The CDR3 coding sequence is TGTGCCAGCTCCCAGGTCTCTTCAGGGTACGAAGGAAACACCATATATTTT. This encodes CASSQVSSGYEGNTIYF.

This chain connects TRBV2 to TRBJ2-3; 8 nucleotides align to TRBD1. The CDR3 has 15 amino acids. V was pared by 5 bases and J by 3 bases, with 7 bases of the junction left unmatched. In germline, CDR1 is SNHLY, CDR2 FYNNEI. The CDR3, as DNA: TGTGCCAGCAGTTCTCAGGGGGCTCGTACAGATACGCAGTATTTT. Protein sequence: CASSSQGARTDTQYF.

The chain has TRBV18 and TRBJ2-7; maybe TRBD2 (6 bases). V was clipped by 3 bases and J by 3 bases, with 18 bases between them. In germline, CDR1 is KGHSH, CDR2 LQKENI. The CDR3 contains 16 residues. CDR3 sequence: CASSPRPGEGSYEQYF. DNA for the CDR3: TGTGCCAGCTCACCTAGGCCGGGAGAAGGAAGCTACGAGCAGTACTTC. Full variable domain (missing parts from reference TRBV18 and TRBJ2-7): NAGVMQNPRHLVRRRGQEARLRCSPMKGHSHVYWYRQLPEEGLKFMVYLQKENIIDESGMPKERFSAEFPKEGPSILRIQQVVRGDSAAYFCASSPRPGEGSYEQYFGPGTRLTVT.

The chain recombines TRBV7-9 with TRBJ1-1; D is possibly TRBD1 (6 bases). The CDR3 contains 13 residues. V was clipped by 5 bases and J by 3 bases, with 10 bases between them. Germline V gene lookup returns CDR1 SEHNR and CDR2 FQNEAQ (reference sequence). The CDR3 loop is CASSREGDTEAFF. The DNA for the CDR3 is TGTGCCAGCAGCCGGGAGGGGGACACTGAAGCTTTCTTT.

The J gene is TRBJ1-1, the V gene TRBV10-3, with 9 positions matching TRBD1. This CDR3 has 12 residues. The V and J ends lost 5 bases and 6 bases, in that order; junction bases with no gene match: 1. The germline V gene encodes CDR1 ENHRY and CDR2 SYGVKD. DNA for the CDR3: TGTGCCATCAGTACAGGGGGCCCTGAAGCTTTCTTT. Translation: CAISTGGPEAFF.

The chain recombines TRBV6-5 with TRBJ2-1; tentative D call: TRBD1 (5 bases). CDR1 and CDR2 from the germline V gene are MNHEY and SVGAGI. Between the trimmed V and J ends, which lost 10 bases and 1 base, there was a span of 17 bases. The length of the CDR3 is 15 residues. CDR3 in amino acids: CATGGRQMSYNEQFF. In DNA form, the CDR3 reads TGTGCCACCGGTGGAAGACAGATGTCCTACAATGAGCAGTTCTTC.

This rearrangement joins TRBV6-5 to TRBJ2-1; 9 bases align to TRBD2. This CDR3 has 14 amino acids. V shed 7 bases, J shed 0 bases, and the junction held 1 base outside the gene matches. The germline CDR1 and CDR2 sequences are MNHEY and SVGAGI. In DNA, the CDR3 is TGTGCCAGCATTAGCGGGAGCTCCTACAATGAGCAGTTCTTC. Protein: CASISGSSYNEQFF.

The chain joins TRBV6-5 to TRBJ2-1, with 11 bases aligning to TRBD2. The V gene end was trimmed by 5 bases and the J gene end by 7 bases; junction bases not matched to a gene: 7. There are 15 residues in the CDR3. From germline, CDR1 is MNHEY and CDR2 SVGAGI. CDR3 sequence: CASSLLAGEANEQFF. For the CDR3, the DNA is TGTGCCAGCAGTCTACTAGCGGGAGAAGCGAATGAGCAGTTCTTC.

CDR3 region: CASSQDRQNSGNTIYF. The DNA for the CDR3 is TGTGCCAGCAGCCAAGACAGGCAGAACTCTGGAAACACCATATATTTT. The J gene is TRBJ1-3, the V gene TRBV4-2; no clear D. The germline V gene has CDR1 LGHNA and CDR2 YNFKEQ. CDR3 length equals 16 residues. Trimming cost V 0 bases and J 0 bases, with 9 bases left between them.

DNA of the CDR3: TGTGCCAGCAGATCAGACAGTTCCTACGAGCAGTACTTC. Residues: CASRSDSSYEQYF. This rearrangement joins TRBV7-9 to TRBJ2-7, with TRBD1 as a possible D gene (5 bases). Deletions cut 6 bases from V and 1 base from J, with 10 bases between. Germline CDR1 reads SEHNR; CDR2 reads FQNEAQ (reference sequence). The length of the CDR3 is 13 residues. The variable domain in full, with the rest retrieved from reference TRBV7-9 and TRBJ2-7, is DTGVSQNPRHKITKRGQNVTFRCDPISEHNRLYWYRQTLGQGPEFLTYFQNEAQLEKSRLLSDRFSAERPKGSFSTLEIQRTEQGDSAMYLCASRSDSSYEQYFGPGTRLTVT.

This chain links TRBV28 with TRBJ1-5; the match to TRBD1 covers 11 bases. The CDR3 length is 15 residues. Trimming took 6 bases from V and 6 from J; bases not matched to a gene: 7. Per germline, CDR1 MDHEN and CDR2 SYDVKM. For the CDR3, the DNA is TGTGCCAGCAGGCGCGGGACAGGGGGACGTCAGCCCCAGCATTTT. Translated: CASRRGTGGRQPQHF.